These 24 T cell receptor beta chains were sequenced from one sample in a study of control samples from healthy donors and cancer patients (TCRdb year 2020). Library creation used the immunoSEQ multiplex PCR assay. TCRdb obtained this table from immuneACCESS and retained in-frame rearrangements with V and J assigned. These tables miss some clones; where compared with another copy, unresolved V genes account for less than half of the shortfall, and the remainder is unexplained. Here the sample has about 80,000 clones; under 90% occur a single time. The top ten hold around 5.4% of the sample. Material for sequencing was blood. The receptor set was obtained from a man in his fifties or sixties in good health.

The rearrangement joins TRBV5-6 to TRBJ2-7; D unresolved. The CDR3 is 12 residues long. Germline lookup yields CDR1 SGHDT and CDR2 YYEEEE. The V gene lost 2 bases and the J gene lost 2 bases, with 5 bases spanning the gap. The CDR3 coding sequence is TGTGCCAGCAGCTTCCAAACCTACGAGCAGTACTTC. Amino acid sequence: CASSFQTYEQYF. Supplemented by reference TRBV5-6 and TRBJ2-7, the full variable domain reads DAGVTQSPTHLIKTRGQQVTLRCSPKSGHDTVSWYQQALGQGPQFIFQYYEEEERQRGNFPDRFSGHQFPNYSSELNVNALLLGDSALYLCASSFQTYEQYFGPGTRLTVT.

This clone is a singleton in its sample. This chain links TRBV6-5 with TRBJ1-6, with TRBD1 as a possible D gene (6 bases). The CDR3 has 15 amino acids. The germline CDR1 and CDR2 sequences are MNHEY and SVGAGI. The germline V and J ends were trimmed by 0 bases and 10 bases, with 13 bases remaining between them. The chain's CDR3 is CASSYSQGTGSPLHF. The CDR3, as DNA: TGTGCCAGCAGTTACTCGCAGGGAACAGGGTCACCCCTCCACTTT.

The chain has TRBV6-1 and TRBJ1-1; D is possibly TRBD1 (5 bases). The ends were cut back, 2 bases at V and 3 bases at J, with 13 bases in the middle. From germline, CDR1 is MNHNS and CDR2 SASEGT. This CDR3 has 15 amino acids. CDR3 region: CASSETPGGDTEAFF. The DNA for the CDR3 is TGTGCCAGCAGTGAAACCCCGGGGGGGGACACTGAAGCTTTCTTT.

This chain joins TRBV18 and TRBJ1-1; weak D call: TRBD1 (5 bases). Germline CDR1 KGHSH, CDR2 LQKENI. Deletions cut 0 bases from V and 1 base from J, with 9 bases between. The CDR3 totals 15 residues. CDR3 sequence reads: CASSPPGRPNTEAFF. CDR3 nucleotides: TGTGCCAGCTCACCACCGGGACGGCCGAACACTGAAGCTTTCTTT.

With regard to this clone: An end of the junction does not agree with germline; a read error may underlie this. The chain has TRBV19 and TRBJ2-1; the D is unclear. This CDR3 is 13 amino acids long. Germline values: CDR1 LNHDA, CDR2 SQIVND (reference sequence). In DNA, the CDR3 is TGTGCCAGTACCGTAACCCCCTACAGTGAGCAGTTCTTC. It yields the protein CASTVTPYSEQFF.

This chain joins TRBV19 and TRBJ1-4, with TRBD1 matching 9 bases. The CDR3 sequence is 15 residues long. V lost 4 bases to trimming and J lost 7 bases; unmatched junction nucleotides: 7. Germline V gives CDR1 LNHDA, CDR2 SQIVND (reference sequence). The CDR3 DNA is TGTGCCAGTAGTACCACAGGGGGCGAGGTTGAAAAACTGTTTTTT. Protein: CASSTTGGEVEKLFF. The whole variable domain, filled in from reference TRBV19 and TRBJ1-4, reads DGGITQSPKYLFRKEGQNVTLSCEQNLNHDAMYWYRQDPGQGLRLIYYSQIVNDFQKGDIAEGYSVSREKKESFPLTVTSAQKNPTAFYLCASSTTGGEVEKLFFGSGTQLSVL.

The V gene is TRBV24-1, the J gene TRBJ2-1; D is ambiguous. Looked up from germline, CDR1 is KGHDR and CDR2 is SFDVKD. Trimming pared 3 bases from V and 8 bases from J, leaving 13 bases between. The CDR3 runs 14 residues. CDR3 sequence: CATSDTVKADEQFF. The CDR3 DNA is TGTGCCACCAGTGATACGGTCAAGGCGGATGAGCAGTTCTTC.

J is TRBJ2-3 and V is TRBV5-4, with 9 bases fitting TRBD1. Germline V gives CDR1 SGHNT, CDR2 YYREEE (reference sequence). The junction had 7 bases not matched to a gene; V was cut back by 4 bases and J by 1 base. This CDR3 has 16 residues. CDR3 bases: TGTGCCAGCAGCCGGGGGACAGGGAGGGGCACAGATACGCAGTATTTT. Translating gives CASSRGTGRGTDTQYF.

The DNA of the CDR3 is TGTGCCAGCTCACCAGAACAGTCAAATTCACCCCTCCACTTT. This encodes CASSPEQSNSPLHF. The gene calls are TRBV18 and TRBJ1-6; D gene unclear. CDR1 and CDR2 from the germline V gene are KGHSH and LQKENI. This CDR3 spans 14 amino acids. Between the trimmed V and J ends, which lost 2 bases and 7 bases, there was a span of 9 bases.

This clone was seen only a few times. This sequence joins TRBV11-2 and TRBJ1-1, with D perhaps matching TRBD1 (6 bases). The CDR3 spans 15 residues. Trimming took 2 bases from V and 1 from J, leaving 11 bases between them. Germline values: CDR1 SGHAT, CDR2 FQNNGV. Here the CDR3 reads CASSLRRGANTEAFF. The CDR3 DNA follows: TGTGCCAGCAGCTTACGTAGGGGGGCGAACACTGAAGCTTTCTTT.

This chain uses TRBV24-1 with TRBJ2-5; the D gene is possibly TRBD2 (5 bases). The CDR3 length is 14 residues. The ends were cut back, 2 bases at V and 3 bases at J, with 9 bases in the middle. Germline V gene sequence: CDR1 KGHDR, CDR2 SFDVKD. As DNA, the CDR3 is TGTGCCACCAGTGATTGGACTGGAGAAGAGACCCAGTACTTC. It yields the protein CATSDWTGEETQYF.

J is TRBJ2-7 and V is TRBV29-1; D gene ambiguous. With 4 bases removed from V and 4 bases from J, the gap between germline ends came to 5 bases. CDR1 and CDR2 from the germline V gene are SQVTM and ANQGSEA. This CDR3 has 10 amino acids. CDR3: CSVGDYEQYF. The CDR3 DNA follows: TGCAGCGTTGGGGATTACGAGCAGTACTTC.

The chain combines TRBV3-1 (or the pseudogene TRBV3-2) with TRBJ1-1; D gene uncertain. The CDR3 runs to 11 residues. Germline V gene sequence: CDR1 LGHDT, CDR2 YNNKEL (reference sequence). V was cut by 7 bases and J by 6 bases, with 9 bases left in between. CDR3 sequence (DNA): TGTGCCAGCACGTCAATGGCTGAAGCTTTCTTT. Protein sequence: CASTSMAEAFF.

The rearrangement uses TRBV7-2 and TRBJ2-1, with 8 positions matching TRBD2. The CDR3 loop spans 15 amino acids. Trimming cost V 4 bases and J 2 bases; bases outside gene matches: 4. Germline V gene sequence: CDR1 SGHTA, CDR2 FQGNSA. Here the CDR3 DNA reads TGTGCCAGCAGCTCCCTGCGGGGGGCCTACAATGAGCAGTTCTTC. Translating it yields CASSSLRGAYNEQFF.

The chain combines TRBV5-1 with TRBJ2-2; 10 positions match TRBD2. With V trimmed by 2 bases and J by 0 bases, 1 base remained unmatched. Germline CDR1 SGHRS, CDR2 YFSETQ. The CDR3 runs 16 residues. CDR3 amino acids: CASSFLAGANTGELFF. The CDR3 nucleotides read TGCGCCAGCAGCTTCCTAGCGGGGGCGAACACCGGGGAGCTGTTTTTT.

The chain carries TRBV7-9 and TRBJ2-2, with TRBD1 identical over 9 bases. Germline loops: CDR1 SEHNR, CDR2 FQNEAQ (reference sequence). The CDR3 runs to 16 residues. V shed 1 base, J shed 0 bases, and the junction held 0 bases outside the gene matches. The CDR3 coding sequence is TGTGCCAGCAGCTTAGGGGACAGGGCGAACACCGGGGAGCTGTTTTTT. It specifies CASSLGDRANTGELFF.

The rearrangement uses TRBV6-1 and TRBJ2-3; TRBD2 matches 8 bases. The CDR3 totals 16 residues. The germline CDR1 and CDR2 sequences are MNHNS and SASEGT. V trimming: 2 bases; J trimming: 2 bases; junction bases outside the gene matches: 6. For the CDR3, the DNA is TGTGCCAGCAGTGAAACGCGGGGGGCCAACACAGATACGCAGTATTTT. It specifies CASSETRGANTDTQYF.

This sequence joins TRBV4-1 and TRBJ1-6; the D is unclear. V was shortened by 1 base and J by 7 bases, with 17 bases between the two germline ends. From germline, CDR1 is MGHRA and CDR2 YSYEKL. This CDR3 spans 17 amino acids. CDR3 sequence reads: CASSQAPPFQTNSPLHF. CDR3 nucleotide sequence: TGCGCCAGCAGCCAAGCCCCTCCGTTCCAGACGAATTCACCCCTCCACTTT.

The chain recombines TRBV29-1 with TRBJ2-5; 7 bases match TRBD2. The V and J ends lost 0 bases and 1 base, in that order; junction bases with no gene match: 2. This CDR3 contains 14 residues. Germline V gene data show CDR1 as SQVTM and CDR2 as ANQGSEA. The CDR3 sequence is CSVEEGGGQETQYF. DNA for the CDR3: TGCAGCGTTGAAGAGGGGGGGGGCCAAGAGACCCAGTACTTC.

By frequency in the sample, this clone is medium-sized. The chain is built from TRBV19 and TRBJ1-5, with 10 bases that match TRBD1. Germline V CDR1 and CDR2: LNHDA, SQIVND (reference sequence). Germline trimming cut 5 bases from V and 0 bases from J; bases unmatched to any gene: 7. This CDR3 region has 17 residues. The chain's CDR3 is CASSLDRGSNSNQPQHF. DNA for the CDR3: TGTGCCAGTAGTCTGGACAGGGGGTCCAATAGCAATCAGCCCCAGCATTTT.

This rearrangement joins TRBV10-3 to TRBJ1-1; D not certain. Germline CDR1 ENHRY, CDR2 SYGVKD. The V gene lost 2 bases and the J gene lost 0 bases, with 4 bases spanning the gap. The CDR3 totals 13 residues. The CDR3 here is CAISEVLNTEAFF. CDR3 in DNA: TGTGCCATCAGTGAGGTATTGAACACTGAAGCTTTCTTT.

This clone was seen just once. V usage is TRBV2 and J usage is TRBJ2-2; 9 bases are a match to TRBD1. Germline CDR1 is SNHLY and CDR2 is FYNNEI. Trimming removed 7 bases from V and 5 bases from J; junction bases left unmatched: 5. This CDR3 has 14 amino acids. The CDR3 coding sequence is TGTGCCAGCAATAACAGGGGGCCAACCGGGGAGCTGTTTTTT. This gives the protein CASNNRGPTGELFF.

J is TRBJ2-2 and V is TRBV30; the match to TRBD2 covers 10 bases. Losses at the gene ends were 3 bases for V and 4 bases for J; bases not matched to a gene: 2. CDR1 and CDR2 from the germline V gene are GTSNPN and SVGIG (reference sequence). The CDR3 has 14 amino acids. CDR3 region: CAWRLAGATGELFF. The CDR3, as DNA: TGTGCCTGGAGGCTAGCGGGAGCCACCGGGGAGCTGTTTTTT.

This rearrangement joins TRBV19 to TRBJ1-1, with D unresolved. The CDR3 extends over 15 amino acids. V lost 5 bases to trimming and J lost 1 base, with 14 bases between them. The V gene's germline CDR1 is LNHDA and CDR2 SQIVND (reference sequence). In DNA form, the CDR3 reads TGTGCCAGTAGTCTCCCCCTCAGGTCGAACACTGAAGCTTTCTTT. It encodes CASSLPLRSNTEAFF.